A selection of T cell receptor beta chains follows, all from one sample in a study of early T cells in non-severe SARS-CoV-2 infection. TCRdb recomputed calls from the 5' RACE reads with MiXCR, one row per CDR3 protein. The data show tens of thousands of distinct CDR3 sequences, approximately 4.2% seen once. The specimen was whole blood. The source of these receptors is an adult who was a healthcare worker with PCR-confirmed SARS-CoV-2 infection or an uninfected control (not recorded which). CDR3s include the opening cysteine and the closing phenylalanine or tryptophan.

j_call v_call cdr3_aa
TRBJ1-2 TRBV15 CATSRDIGDYGYTF
TRBJ1-4 TRBV7-3 CASSLSVSNEKLFF
TRBJ2-7 TRBV12-3/TRBV12-4 CASSLASGTYEQYF
TRBJ2-1 TRBV30 CAWSAAGDNEQFF
TRBJ1-1 TRBV7-9 CASSLDLGTEAFF
TRBJ2-5 TRBV9 CASSPGASGGASETQYF
TRBJ2-5 TRBV15 CATSRDLRLETQYF
TRBJ1-2 TRBV9 CASSPTRGNYYGYTF
TRBJ2-7 TRBV6-1 CASTSREAPYEQYF
TRBJ1-5 TRBV20-1 CSATPRGGRNSNQPQHF
TRBJ2-3 TRBV12-3/TRBV12-4 CASSGLSADTQYF
TRBJ2-1 TRBV24-1 CATSDVGTGGRYNEQFF
TRBJ2-3 TRBV6-5 CASSLGHGTSGGDTQYF
TRBJ2-3 TRBV6-4 CASSGTSGGTDTQYF
TRBJ2-7 TRBV20-1 CSASFGDSTYEQYF
TRBJ2-2 TRBV2 CASSAQGHTGELFF
TRBJ1-1 TRBV27 CASSSGGWTEAFF
TRBJ2-2 TRBV6-5 CASTPGTGGYTNTGELFF
TRBJ2-3 TRBV7-2 CASSRDSDTQYF
TRBJ2-7 TRBV3-1 CASSHGRLGREQYF
TRBJ1-1 TRBV7-6 CASSLGSGSTEAFF
TRBJ2-7 TRBV21-1 CASSNPGTDSYEQYF
TRBJ1-1 TRBV6-1 CASMTRQGVNTEAFF
TRBJ2-7 TRBV5-1 CASSLGGQPYEQYF
TRBJ1-1 TRBV5-6 CASSLYEGILTTEAFF
TRBJ1-5 TRBV5-1 CASSFGTGWNQPQHF
TRBJ2-5 TRBV7-9 CASSLGTETQYF
TRBJ2-5 TRBV27 CASSLFKASGETQYF
TRBJ1-4 TRBV5-1 CASSRTPGREEKLFF
TRBJ1-2 TRBV4-1 CASSQASDRIYGYTF
TRBJ2-7 TRBV21-1 CASSSRDRQGKYF
TRBJ2-7 TRBV28 CASSLPQGAGTYEQYF
TRBJ2-5 TRBV6-6 CASSYQEGETQYF
TRBJ2-1 TRBV7-3 CASRGPAGAGNEQFF
TRBJ1-4 TRBV20-1 CSAPTGTGEKLFF
TRBJ1-1 TRBV3-1 CASSHDGEAFF
TRBJ2-3 TRBV20-1 CSASGGGRGTDTQYF
TRBJ2-7 TRBV7-9 CASSPGTSGTSFQYF
TRBJ2-2 TRBV5-1 CASSLATTNTGELFF
TRBJ1-2 TRBV28 CASSTRDRRKDYGYTF
TRBJ2-2 TRBV4-1 CASSQGDRGFTGELFF
TRBJ2-7 TRBV5-1 CASSPKTGKSYEQYF
TRBJ2-2 TRBV18 CASSPGQPNTGELFF
TRBJ2-7 TRBV7-7 CASSPSPVSEQYF
TRBJ1-5 TRBV18 CASSPTVNSNQPQHF
TRBJ2-5 TRBV20-1 CSAADREETQYF
TRBJ2-7 TRBV29-1 CSVGGLAGSAWQYF
TRBJ2-3 TRBV6-6 CASSLTSGRDTQYF
TRBJ1-1 TRBV19 CASSGRQGDTEAFF
TRBJ2-7 TRBV11-2 CASSLGQGTVREQYF
TRBJ2-3 TRBV12-3/TRBV12-4 CASSLALVGTDTQYF
TRBJ2-1 TRBV12-3/TRBV12-4 CASSLRPNEQFF
TRBJ1-2 TRBV12-3/TRBV12-4 CASTPGGPNYGYTF
TRBJ2-2 TRBV20-1 CRAGPRSTGELFF